This passage covers 8 T cell receptor beta chains from one sample sequenced in a study of control samples from healthy donors and cancer patients. Repertoires were generated with immunoSEQ multiplex PCR, while TCRdb's copy carries only in-frame clones and drops some. This sample carries some 150,000 clones, just under 95% of them seen once, and the ten largest clones take about 14%. The sequenced material came from PBMCs. Every receptor here comes from a man between 60 and 75 years old with colorectal cancer.

The gene calls are TRBV7-2 and TRBJ1-1; TRBD1 matches 7 bases. The J segment lost 8 bases and the V segment lost 5 bases, leaving 8 bases of the junction unmatched. CDR1 and CDR2 from the germline V gene are SGHTA and FQGNSA. The CDR3 length is 13 residues. The CDR3 loop reads CASSKLDRLEAFF. As DNA, the CDR3 is TGTGCCAGCAGCAAATTGGACAGGTTGGAAGCTTTCTTT.

The chain joins TRBV6-5 to TRBJ1-6; unclear D gene. Germline V gene data show CDR1 as MNHEY and CDR2 as SVGAGI. V gave up 5 bases and J gave up 14 bases, with 22 bases separating them. CDR3 size: 15 residues. The CDR3 nucleotides read TGTGCCAGCAGTCTCATCCCGGACGGCGGTAGGACCCTCCACTTT. As protein: CASSLIPDGGRTLHF.

The V gene is TRBV5-1, the J gene TRBJ1-4; possible D gene TRBD1, 5 bases. V gave up 4 bases and J gave up 2 bases, with 12 bases separating them. The germline CDR1 and CDR2 sequences are SGHRS and YFSETQ. The CDR3 loop spans 15 amino acids. The CDR3 DNA reads TGCGCCAGCAGCACCTCCGGGACCACTAATGAAAAACTGTTTTTT. Encoded protein: CASSTSGTTNEKLFF.

The chain links TRBV10-3 to TRBJ1-1; 7 nucleotides line up with TRBD1. V was clipped by 7 bases and J by 0 bases; unmatched bases: 2. Germline V gives CDR1 ENHRY, CDR2 SYGVKD. The length of the CDR3 is 13 residues. The CDR3 is CAIKGQLNTEAFF. In DNA, the CDR3 is TGTGCCATCAAGGGACAGTTGAACACTGAAGCTTTCTTT.

This clone was recorded a few times. This chain links TRBV7-2 with TRBJ2-1, with D tentatively TRBD1 or TRBD2 (6 bases each). CDR3 length equals 15 residues. Per the germline V gene, CDR1 is SGHTA and CDR2 is FQGNSA. With 3 bases removed from V and 3 bases from J, the gap between germline ends came to 12 bases. CDR3 sequence: CASSFSGAIYNEQFF. For the CDR3, the DNA is TGTGCCAGCAGCTTTTCGGGGGCCATCTACAATGAGCAGTTCTTC.

This clone was observed once. This rearrangement joins TRBV10-2 to TRBJ1-2; TRBD1 might be the D (5 bases). The CDR3 has 13 residues. CDR1 is WSHSY and CDR2 is SAAADI in the germline V gene. Trimming left V 0 bases short and J 8 bases short, with 10 bases between. The CDR3: CASSESGGGGYTF. For the CDR3, the DNA is TGCGCCAGCAGTGAGTCCGGGGGTGGGGGCTACACCTTC.

This clone has a single count. The V and J genes are TRBV19 and TRBJ2-7, with D perhaps TRBD2 (5 bases). Trimming left V 5 bases short and J 4 bases short, with 15 bases between. The CDR3 runs to 14 residues. Germline CDR1 LNHDA, CDR2 SQIVND (reference sequence). The CDR3, as DNA: TGTGCCAGTAGTTATCAAGGTCGGGGATACGAGCAGTACTTC. Its protein product is CASSYQGRGYEQYF.

V is TRBV24-1 and J is TRBJ2-1, with 10 nucleotides matching TRBD2. The CDR3 spans 17 residues. J lost 0 bases, V lost 1 base, and 2 bases had no gene match. Germline V lookup: CDR1 KGHDR, CDR2 SFDVKD. As DNA, the CDR3 is TGTGCCACCAGTGATTTCAGCGGGGGGGCCTCCTACAATGAGCAGTTCTTC. Protein product: CATSDFSGGASYNEQFF.